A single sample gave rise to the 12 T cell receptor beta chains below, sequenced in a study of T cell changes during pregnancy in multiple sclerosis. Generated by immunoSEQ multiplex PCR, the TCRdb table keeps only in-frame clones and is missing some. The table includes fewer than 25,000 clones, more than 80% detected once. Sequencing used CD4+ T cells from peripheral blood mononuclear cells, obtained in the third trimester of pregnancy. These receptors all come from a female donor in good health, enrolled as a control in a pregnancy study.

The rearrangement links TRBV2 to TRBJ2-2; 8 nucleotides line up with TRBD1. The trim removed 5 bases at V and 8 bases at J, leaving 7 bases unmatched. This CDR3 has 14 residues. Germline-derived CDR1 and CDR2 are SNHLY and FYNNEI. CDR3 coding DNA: TGTGCCAGCAGTCGGCAGGGGGCGACTGGGGAGCTGTTTTTT. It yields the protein CASSRQGATGELFF. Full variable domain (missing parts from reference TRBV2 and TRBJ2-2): EPEVTQTPSHQVTQMGQEVILRCVPISNHLYFYWYRQILGQKVEFLVSFYNNEISEKSEIFDDQFSVERPDGSNFTLKIRSTKLEDSAMYFCASSRQGATGELFFGEGSRLTVL.

CDR3 DNA: TGTGCCAGCAGTTACGGGACAGGGGGCCCTAACTATGGCTACACCTTC. It is translated as CASSYGTGGPNYGYTF. The rearrangement joins TRBV2 to TRBJ1-2; 12 bases match TRBD1. Trimming removed 5 bases from V and 0 bases from J; junction bases left unmatched: 4. This CDR3 contains 16 residues. Germline CDR1 reads SNHLY; CDR2 reads FYNNEI.

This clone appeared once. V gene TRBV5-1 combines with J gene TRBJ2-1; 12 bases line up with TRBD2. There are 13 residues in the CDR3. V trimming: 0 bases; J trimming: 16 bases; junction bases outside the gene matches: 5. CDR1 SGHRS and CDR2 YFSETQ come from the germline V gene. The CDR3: CASSLALAGGAFF. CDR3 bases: TGCGCCAGCAGCTTGGCACTAGCGGGAGGAGCTTTCTTC.

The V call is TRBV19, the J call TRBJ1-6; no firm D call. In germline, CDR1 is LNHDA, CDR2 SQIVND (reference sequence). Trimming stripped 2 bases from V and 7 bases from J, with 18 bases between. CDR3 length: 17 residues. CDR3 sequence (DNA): TGTGCCAGTAGTATACGCGGTACGGGTGGTAACAATTCACCCCTCCACTTT. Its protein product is CASSIRGTGGNNSPLHF.

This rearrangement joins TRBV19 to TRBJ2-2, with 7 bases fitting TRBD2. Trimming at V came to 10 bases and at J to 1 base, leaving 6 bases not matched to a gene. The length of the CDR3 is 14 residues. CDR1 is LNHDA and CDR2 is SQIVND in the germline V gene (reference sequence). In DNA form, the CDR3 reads TGTGCCACCAAACTAGCGAGGAACACCGGGGAGCTGTTTTTT. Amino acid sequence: CATKLARNTGELFF.

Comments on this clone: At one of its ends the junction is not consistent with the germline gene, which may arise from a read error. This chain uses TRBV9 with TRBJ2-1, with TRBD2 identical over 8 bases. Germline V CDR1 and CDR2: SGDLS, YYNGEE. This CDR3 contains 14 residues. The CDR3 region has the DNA TGTGCGAGCAGGCCGGGACTAGCCTACAATGAGCAGTTCTTC. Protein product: CASRPGLAYNEQFF. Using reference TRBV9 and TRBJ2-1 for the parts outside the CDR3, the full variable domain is DSGVTQTPKHLITATGQRVTLRCSPRSGDLSVYWYQQSLDQGLQFLIQYYNGEERAKGNILERFSAQQFPDLHSELNLSSLELGDSALYFCASRPGLAYNEQFFGPGTRLTVL.

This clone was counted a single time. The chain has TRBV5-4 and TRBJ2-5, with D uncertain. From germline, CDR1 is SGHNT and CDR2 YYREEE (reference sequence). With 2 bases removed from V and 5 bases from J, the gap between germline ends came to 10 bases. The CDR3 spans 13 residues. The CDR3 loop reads CASSFPSLETQYF. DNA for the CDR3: TGTGCCAGCAGCTTCCCTAGTTTGGAGACCCAGTACTTC.

CDR3 coding DNA: TGCGCCAGCAGCTATGAAGGGGAGGAAGGAGAGACCCAGTACTTC. Its protein product is CASSYEGEEGETQYF. The chain joins TRBV5-1 to TRBJ2-5; TRBD2 is a possible D gene (6 bases). The germline gives CDR1 SGHRS, CDR2 YFSETQ. This CDR3 is built from 15 residues. Between the trimmed V and J ends, which lost 3 bases and 4 bases, there was a span of 16 bases.

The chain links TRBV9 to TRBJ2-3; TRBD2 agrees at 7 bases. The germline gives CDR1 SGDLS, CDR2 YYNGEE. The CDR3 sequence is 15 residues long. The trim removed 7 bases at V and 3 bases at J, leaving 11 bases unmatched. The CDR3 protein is CASLPGGRTTDTQYF. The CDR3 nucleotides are TGTGCCAGCCTCCCGGGGGGTAGAACGACAGATACGCAGTATTTT.

In DNA form, the CDR3 reads TGTGCCAGCAGCACTTGGGGGGGGGCGAGGGAGACCCAGTACTTC. Residues: CASSTWGGARETQYF. The J gene is TRBJ2-5, the V gene TRBV5-6, with a tentative D call TRBD2 (7 bases). This CDR3 spans 15 amino acids. Trimming took 4 bases from V and 5 from J, leaving 18 bases between them. From germline, CDR1 is SGHDT and CDR2 YYEEEE.

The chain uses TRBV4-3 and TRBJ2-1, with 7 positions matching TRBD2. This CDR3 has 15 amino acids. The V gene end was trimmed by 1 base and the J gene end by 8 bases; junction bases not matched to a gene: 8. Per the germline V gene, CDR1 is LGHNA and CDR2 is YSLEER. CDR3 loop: CASSQGTRGNDEQFF. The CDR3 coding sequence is TGCGCCAGCAGCCAAGGGACTAGGGGCAACGATGAGCAGTTCTTC.

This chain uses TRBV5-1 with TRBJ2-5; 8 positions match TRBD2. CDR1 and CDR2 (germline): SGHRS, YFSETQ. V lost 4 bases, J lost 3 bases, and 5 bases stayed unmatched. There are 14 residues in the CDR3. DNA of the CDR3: TGCGCCAGCAGCCGATCGACTAGCGAAGAGACCCAGTACTTC. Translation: CASSRSTSEETQYF.